The TCR beta chain described here comes from a study of technical replicates of blood from several donors. The CDR3 extends over 15 amino acids. Germline lookup yields CDR1 SGHNT and CDR2 YYREEE (reference sequence). Trimming removed 3 bases from V and 0 bases from J; junction bases left unmatched: 2. The data were produced by immunoSEQ multiplex PCR, yet TCRdb's version contains in-frame clones alone and is incomplete. The sample contains about 79,000 clones, roughly 94% of which appear only once. The TCR comes from a human donor in good health. This chain connects TRBV5-4 to TRBJ2-7, with 11 bases that match TRBD2. The sequenced material came from T cells isolated from PBMCs. The CDR3 reads CASSSLAGGSYEQYF. The CDR3 coding sequence is TGTGCCAGCAGCTCGCTAGCGGGGGGCTCCTACGAGCAGTACTTC.